The 8 T cell receptor beta chains below were found in one sample sequenced in a study of T cell responses to AZD1222 COVID-19 vaccine (dated by TCRdb to the early 2020s). The time point label here, explained by the study, means: baseline before first vaccination. Receptor amplification or capture employed the immunoSEQ multiplex PCR assay. TCRdb mirrors the immuneACCESS table, restricted to in-frame sequences. Some clones are absent from its copies; in checked studies, under half trace to an unresolved V gene, and the reason for the others is unknown. In this sample the table shows 120,000 or so clones, more than 85% of which occur a single time. About 10% of the sample lies in the top ten. The material sequenced was peripheral blood, taken on day 0 of AZD1222 vaccination. The origin of the receptors is an adult in good health.

The gene calls are TRBV11-1 and TRBJ1-2, with a tentative D call TRBD1 (6 bases). CDR1 and CDR2 from the germline V gene are SGHAT and FQDESV (reference sequence). With 5 bases removed from V and 4 bases from J, the gap between germline ends came to 8 bases. This CDR3 comprises 12 residues. The CDR3 DNA sequence: TGTGCCAGCAGCCAGGACAGCTATGGCTACACCTTC. This gives the protein CASSQDSYGYTF.

The V gene is TRBV4-1, the J gene TRBJ1-1; TRBD1 aligns across 9 bases. V was pared by 6 bases and J by 7 bases, with 12 bases of the junction left unmatched. CDR1 and CDR2 (germline): MGHRA, YSYEKL. The CDR3 sequence is 15 residues long. CDR3 sequence reads: CASREPRDRDGEAFF. The CDR3 bases are TGCGCCAGCAGGGAACCCCGGGACAGGGACGGTGAAGCTTTCTTT.

The chain links TRBV10-2 to TRBJ1-1; 7 bases are a match to TRBD1. Germline values: CDR1 WSHSY, CDR2 SAAADI. This CDR3 has 16 amino acids. J gave up 2 bases and V 3 bases, and 9 bases lay outside the gene matches. In nucleotides, the CDR3 is TGCGCCAGCAGTGACAGGGGGTTTACGCATAACACTGAAGCTTTCTTT. Translating gives CASSDRGFTHNTEAFF.

The V and J genes are TRBV27 and TRBJ2-7, with 10 nucleotides matching TRBD1. The CDR3 is 14 amino acids. Germline lookup yields CDR1 MNHEY and CDR2 SMNVEV (reference sequence). Trimming took 6 bases from V and 4 from J; bases not matched to a gene: 6. DNA for the CDR3: TGTGCCAGCAGACAGCCGGGACAGGGGTACGAGCAGTACTTC. Protein product: CASRQPGQGYEQYF.

The chain couples TRBV27 to TRBJ2-5; TRBD1 aligns across 7 bases. The CDR3 covers 19 residues. CDR1 is MNHEY, CDR2 SMNVEV, per germline (reference sequence). V shed 0 bases and J 5 bases; nucleotides not matched to a gene: 18. The CDR3 loop is CASSLSRRYQDRTGETQYF. The CDR3 DNA reads as TGTGCCAGCAGTTTATCCCGGCGATACCAGGACAGGACGGGCGAGACCCAGTACTTC.

The genes are TRBV28 and TRBJ2-1; TRBD2 agrees at 8 bases. The junction had 8 bases not matched to a gene; V was cut back by 5 bases and J by 2 bases. Looked up from germline, CDR1 is MDHEN and CDR2 is SYDVKM. The CDR3 runs 16 residues. CDR3 coding DNA: TGTGCCAGCAGTCCGTCCATAGCGGGGACCTACAATGAGCAGTTCTTC. This encodes CASSPSIAGTYNEQFF.

The genes are TRBV7-9 and TRBJ2-7; no clear D gene. Germline V CDR1 and CDR2: SEHNR, FQNEAQ (reference sequence). Trimming took 3 bases from V and 0 from J, leaving 6 bases between them. This CDR3 has 13 residues. CDR3 nucleotide sequence: TGTGCCAGCAGCTTCAGTCCCTCCTACGAGCAGTACTTC. Protein: CASSFSPSYEQYF. The whole variable domain, filled in from reference TRBV7-9 and TRBJ2-7, reads DTGVSQNPRHKITKRGQNVTFRCDPISEHNRLYWYRQTLGQGPEFLTYFQNEAQLEKSRLLSDRFSAERPKGSFSTLEIQRTEQGDSAMYLCASSFSPSYEQYFGPGTRLTVT.

V and J are TRBV6-2 or TRBV6-3 and TRBJ1-6; tentatively, D is TRBD1 (5 bases). V was pared by 5 bases and J by 0 bases, with 14 bases between. The CDR3 sequence is 17 residues long. Germline V gives CDR1 MNHEY, CDR2 SVGEGT. The CDR3 protein is CASSAAGLSSYNSPLHF. In nucleotides, the CDR3 is TGTGCCAGCAGTGCCGCGGGACTCAGCTCCTATAATTCACCCCTCCACTTT.